These T cell receptor beta chains were read from a single sample in a study of monozygotic twins with inflammatory bowel disease. TCRdb derives one entry per CDR3 protein from the 5' RACE reads, leaving out DNA. Its table lists a few hundred thousand distinct CDR3 sequences. Material for sequencing was blood. Receptor source: a human donor with ulcerative colitis or Crohn's disease, or a healthy co-twin of an affected twin (not recorded which). CDR3s include the opening cysteine and the closing phenylalanine or tryptophan. The order of the fields is V gene, CDR3 length, J gene, CDR3 protein.

TRBV6-2/TRBV6-3	17	TRBJ2-7	CASSTAQSGAFSYEQYF
TRBV18	13	TRBJ1-1	CASSSARYTEAFF
TRBV27	18	TRBJ2-7	CASSLRDRGRLGSYEQYF
TRBV7-3	17	TRBJ2-2	CASSLTSAAANTGELFF
TRBV6-5	16	TRBJ2-7	CASSYSRTTSSYEQYF
TRBV19	13	TRBJ2-2	CASLGRGAGELFF
TRBV20-1	15	TRBJ2-7	CSAGAWSGTSYEQYF
TRBV29-1	14	TRBJ2-7	CSVESQGFSYEQYF
TRBV20-1	14	TRBJ2-2	CSARRGANTGELFF
TRBV4-3	16	TRBJ1-6	CASAEADRGKNSPLHF
TRBV5-1	14	TRBJ1-6	CASSSGTDNSPLHF
TRBV18	15	TRBJ1-5	CASSPQANGGQPQHF
TRBV12-3/TRBV12-4	14	TRBJ2-7	CASSLRGITYEQYF
TRBV20-1	14	TRBJ2-7	CSARGGSSSYEQYF
TRBV20-1	15	TRBJ2-1	CSASDRVRGSDEQFF
TRBV5-1	14	TRBJ2-5	CASSLDDLQETQYF
TRBV25-1	15	TRBJ2-5	CASSAPGTGEETQYF
TRBV9	15	TRBJ1-1	CASSSRTAGNTEAFF
TRBV4-1	15	TRBJ1-5	CASSYNQDRYQPQHF
TRBV11-3	16	TRBJ2-3	CASSRGASGDTDTQYF
TRBV5-1	15	TRBJ1-1	CASSARTGEVAEAFF
TRBV6-6	14	TRBJ1-5	CASSYSTGSQPQHF
TRBV19	15	TRBJ2-1	CASTSGGATYNEQFF
TRBV7-9	15	TRBJ1-6	CASSPRLGPNSPLHF
TRBV7-6	15	TRBJ1-5	CASSSGTGGNQPQHF
TRBV20-1	12	TRBJ2-2	CSVQENTGELFF
TRBV6-5	15	TRBJ1-1	CASSWTWAGGDEAFF
TRBV9	16	TRBJ2-1	CASSVDAGNNYNEQFF
TRBV7-6	13	TRBJ1-1	CASRLSGGTEAFF
TRBV9	14	TRBJ1-3	CASSVNSVGNTIYF
TRBV6-6	14	TRBJ2-3	CASSYRDTTDTQYF
TRBV29-1	12	TRBJ2-5	CSVSLGTETQYF
TRBV20-1	14	TRBJ1-2	CSARLRGRLDGYTF
TRBV7-2	15	TRBJ2-5	CASSLTSGIQETQYF
TRBV11-2	17	TRBJ2-2	CASSLDSGYKNTGELFF
TRBV9	14	TRBJ2-7	CASSTSPRGSEQYF
TRBV10-3	14	TRBJ1-4	CAISVVTTNEKLFF
TRBV28	15	TRBJ2-1	CASSSIAISYNEQFF
TRBV27	13	TRBJ2-3	CASSFKDIDTQYF
TRBV7-2	13	TRBJ2-5	CASGRGGQETQYF
TRBV5-4	14	TRBJ1-4	CASSRTGTNEKLFF
TRBV6-2/TRBV6-3	18	TRBJ2-3	CASSYSPLAGGPSDTQYF
TRBV20-1	11	TRBJ2-7	CSATTHYEQYF
TRBV20-1	12	TRBJ2-2	CSASKDTGELFF
TRBV14	17	TRBJ2-2	CASSHRLAGAGTGELFF
TRBV7-9	16	TRBJ2-3	CASSLETGGSTDTQYF
TRBV27	15	TRBJ2-5	CASSPTYTRVITQYF
TRBV20-1	16	TRBJ2-5	CSARDIGRSQWETQYF
TRBV27	16	TRBJ1-5	CASSRRGPLSNQPQHF
TRBV5-1	14	TRBJ2-5	CASSLAGEGETQYF
TRBV5-4	15	TRBJ2-1	CASSPTGGGLNEQFF
TRBV5-1	13	TRBJ1-1	CASSWTRNTEAFF
TRBV9	16	TRBJ2-1	CASSGVPGQGNNEQFF
TRBV11-1	17	TRBJ2-1	CASSLAGPRGSYNEQFF
TRBV12-3/TRBV12-4	16	TRBJ2-3	CASSTYRGRQTDTQYF
TRBV7-2	13	TRBJ2-1	CASSRDGYNEQFF
TRBV20-1	14	TRBJ2-4	CSAPGEGAKNIQYF
TRBV20-1	13	TRBJ1-6	CSASTGTDRPLHF
TRBV11-3	15	TRBJ2-1	CASSLSGGAGNEQFF